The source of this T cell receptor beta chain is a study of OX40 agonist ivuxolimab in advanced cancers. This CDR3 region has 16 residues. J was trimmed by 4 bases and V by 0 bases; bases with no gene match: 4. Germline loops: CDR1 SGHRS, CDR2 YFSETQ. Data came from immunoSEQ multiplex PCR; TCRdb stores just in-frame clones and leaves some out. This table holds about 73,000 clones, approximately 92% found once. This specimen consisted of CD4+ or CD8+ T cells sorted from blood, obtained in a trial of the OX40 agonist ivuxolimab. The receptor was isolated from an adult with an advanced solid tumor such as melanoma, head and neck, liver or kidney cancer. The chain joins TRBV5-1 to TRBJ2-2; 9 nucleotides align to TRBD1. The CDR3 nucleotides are TGCGCCAGCAGCTTGGGTGACAGGGGGATCACCGGGGAGCTGTTTTTT. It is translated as CASSLGDRGITGELFF.